The present TCR beta chain was sequenced within a study of cytomegalovirus exposure and HLA in healthy donors. The CDR3 is 13 amino acids. Per germline, CDR1 MNHNS and CDR2 SASEGT. Trimming cost V 6 bases and J 3 bases, with 11 bases left between them. PCR employed 60 Vbeta and 13 Jbeta primers. Here immunoSEQ multiplex PCR was the method, and the copy in TCRdb shows in-frame clones only, minus some. Of some 80,000 clones in the sample, over 75% are singletons; the top ten hold about 3.5%. This chain links TRBV6-1 with TRBJ2-5; D is ambiguous. This clonotype originated in a middle-aged man in good health and CMV-seronegative. The material sequenced was PBMCs. CDR3 in amino acids: CASSAGSKETQYF. The CDR3 DNA follows: TGTGCCAGCAGCGCCGGGTCTAAAGAGACCCAGTACTTC.